This passage covers 9 T cell receptor beta chains from one sample sequenced in a study of shared clonotypes between healthy human individuals. CD45RO-negative, CCR7-selected cells formed the naive CD8 fraction, which excluded terminally differentiated effector memory CD45RA+ cells. Produced via immunoSEQ multiplex PCR; TCRdb's table is partial and in-frame only. The data show around 1,900,000 clones, approximately 92% seen once. Sequencing input: naive CD8+ T cells from PBMCs. All receptors come from a man between 18 and 35 years old in good health. Some clones in this sample may be carry-over from other donors' samples.

This rearrangement joins TRBV7-8 to TRBJ2-1, with D unresolved. Germline-derived CDR1 and CDR2 are SGHVS and FQNEAQ. The CDR3 is 13 amino acids. Trimming pared 0 bases from V and 8 bases from J, leaving 8 bases between. CDR3 residues: CASSLAMSDEQFF. The CDR3 bases are TGTGCCAGCAGCTTAGCGATGAGCGATGAGCAGTTCTTC.

A note on this clone: The sample contains more than one DNA sequence encoding this CDR3. The chain recombines TRBV9 with TRBJ1-1, with 10 bases lining up with TRBD1. Germline trimming cut 3 bases from V and 1 base from J; bases unmatched to any gene: 0. Germline CDR1 SGDLS, CDR2 YYNGEE. The CDR3 runs to 14 residues. For the CDR3, the DNA is TGTGCCAGCAGCGGACAGGGGGCGAACACTGAAGCTTTCTTT. This encodes CASSGQGANTEAFF.

V gene TRBV5-1 combines with J gene TRBJ2-5, with TRBD2 matching 16 bases. CDR1 and CDR2 from the germline V gene are SGHRS and YFSETQ. The V segment lost 4 bases and the J segment 2 bases; nucleotides outside the gene matches: 8. The CDR3 spans 18 residues. CDR3 DNA sequence: TGCGCCAGCAGCCCGGGACTAGCGGGAGGGTATGGACAAGAGACCCAGTACTTC. Protein sequence: CASSPGLAGGYGQETQYF.

The CDR3 reads CASSQDRMVGLAIGELFF. CDR3 coding DNA: TGTGCCAGCAGCCAAGATCGCATGGTAGGACTAGCCATCGGGGAGCTGTTTTTT. The chain links TRBV4-2 to TRBJ2-2; 8 bases match TRBD2. In germline, CDR1 is LGHNA, CDR2 YNFKEQ. The V gene end was trimmed by 0 bases and the J gene end by 7 bases; junction bases not matched to a gene: 13. This CDR3 contains 18 residues.

This chain uses TRBV27 with TRBJ1-5; D possibly corresponds to TRBD1 (5 bases). The V and J ends lost 8 bases and 6 bases respectively, with 20 bases between them. The CDR3 is 15 residues long. Germline V gives CDR1 MNHEY, CDR2 SMNVEV (reference sequence). This chain's CDR3 is CASSPIGGISQPQHF. In nucleotides, the CDR3 is TGTGCCAGCTCCCCCATCGGGGGAATTAGTCAGCCCCAGCATTTT.

The rearrangement uses TRBV28 and TRBJ2-1; no reliable D call. This CDR3 is 14 amino acids long. The germline V gene has CDR1 MDHEN and CDR2 SYDVKM. With 3 bases removed from V and 10 bases from J, the gap between germline ends came to 16 bases. The chain's CDR3 is CASSLRISPWEQFF. CDR3 DNA: TGTGCCAGCAGTTTGAGGATATCACCCTGGGAGCAGTTCTTC.

DNA for the CDR3: TGTGCCAGCAGCTATTATAGCGGGGACAGCTCCTACGAGCAGTACTTC. Its protein is CASSYYSGDSSYEQYF. The rearrangement links TRBV7-9 to TRBJ2-7, with TRBD2 as a possible D gene (8 bases). Germline V lookup: CDR1 SEHNR, CDR2 FQNEAQ (reference sequence). The CDR3 covers 16 residues. V was trimmed by 4 bases and J by 0 bases, leaving 16 bases between them. The whole variable domain, filled in from reference TRBV7-9 and TRBJ2-7, reads DTGVSQNPRHKITKRGQNVTFRCDPISEHNRLYWYRQTLGQGPEFLTYFQNEAQLEKSRLLSDRFSAERPKGSFSTLEIQRTEQGDSAMYLCASSYYSGDSSYEQYFGPGTRLTVT.

The sample holds one count of this clone. As DNA, the CDR3 is TGTGCCATCACCCAGGGATCGGTCTATGGCTACACCTTC. Encoded protein: CAITQGSVYGYTF. The chain is built from TRBV10-3 and TRBJ1-2; weak D call: TRBD1 (5 bases). Trimming took off 7 bases at V and 4 bases at J, with 13 bases between the two ends. The CDR3 covers 13 residues. Germline CDR1 and CDR2: ENHRY and SYGVKD.

This clone was counted between two and nine times. The chain joins TRBV15 to TRBJ1-1, with unresolved D. In germline, CDR1 is LNHNV, CDR2 YYDKDF (reference sequence). Deletions cut 0 bases from V and 0 bases from J, with 8 bases between. The CDR3 runs to 15 residues. In DNA form, the CDR3 reads TGTGCCACCAGCAGAGATTTGGCCATGAACACTGAAGCTTTCTTT. This sequence encodes CATSRDLAMNTEAFF.